This T cell receptor beta chain was recovered during a study of control samples from healthy donors and cancer patients. The CDR3 is 19 residues long. The V and J ends lost 2 bases and 0 bases, in that order; junction bases with no gene match: 13. The germline V gene encodes CDR1 MNHNS and CDR2 SASEGT. The assay was immunoSEQ multiplex PCR, and TCRdb's table has in-frame clones only and misses some. This repertoire shows more than 120,000 clones, 75% to 95% found once; its top ten account for under 4%. Sequenced: blood. The chain uses TRBV6-1 and TRBJ1-1; 9 nucleotides match TRBD1. The TCR originated in a man in his thirties or forties in good health. As DNA, the CDR3 is TGTGCCAGCAGTGAAAGGGGGACAGGGTATGGAAGGATGAACACTGAAGCTTTCTTT. This encodes CASSERGTGYGRMNTEAFF.